This TCR beta chain stems from a study of cytomegalovirus exposure and HLA in healthy donors. Study overall: The approximately 120 validation repertoires and the roughly 670 first-cohort repertoires shared a platform, a later analysis reported. General study results and limits: Testing in vitro showed a few CMV-associated chains specific for CMV antigens. Subsequent analysis of the 95 to 150 validation repertoires found a tendency for first-cohort TCR clusters to co-occur. The classifier reportedly diagnosed cytomegalovirus status with high sensitivity and specificity.

Trimming cost V 6 bases and J 2 bases; bases outside gene matches: 4. CDR1 SGDLS and CDR2 YYNGEE come from the germline V gene. The CDR3 consists of 14 residues. Some clones are missing from TCRdb's copy, which holds only in-frame ones; the method was immunoSEQ multiplex PCR. In the table there are roughly 120,000 clones, roughly 94% of which are singletons. Concerning this clone itself: The antigen is unknown.

The TCR was taken from a woman aged 18-35 years in good health and CMV-seronegative. The chain uses TRBV9 and TRBJ2-7; TRBD2 matches at 11 bases. Sequences were obtained from PBMCs. CDR3 region: CASNPSGGPYEQYF. CDR3 nucleotides: TGTGCCAGCAACCCTAGCGGGGGGCCCTACGAGCAGTACTTC. Combining the CDR3 with reference TRBV9 and TRBJ2-7 gives the whole variable domain DSGVTQTPKHLITATGQRVTLRCSPRSGDLSVYWYQQSLDQGLQFLIQYYNGEERAKGNILERFSAQQFPDLHSELNLSSLELGDSALYFCASNPSGGPYEQYFGPGTRLTVT.